This T cell receptor (beta chain) originates from a study of T-cell reconstitution after alpha-beta-depleted transplantation in children. The study's findings and limits: From newly produced T cells came most of the T-cell counts and diversity one year after transplant. Reportedly, roughly two months post-transplant, alpha-beta T cells arose from several hundred expanded graft clones. At day 60, the high TCRbeta diversity found in some patients originated from recipient T cells and thymic progenitors that had survived.

The CDR3 sequence is 15 residues long. With 8 bases clipped from V and 4 bases from J, the junction kept 8 bases outside the gene matches. Germline assignment: CDR1 SEHNR and CDR2 FQNEAQ (reference sequence). There are many counts of this clonotype. Its cognate antigen is unknown. TCRbeta library construction was performed incorporating unique molecular identifiers. TCRdb re-derived calls from the PCR reads in MiXCR, one entry per CDR3 protein. Of approximately 32,000 distinct CDR3 sequences in the sample, about 6% were seen once. This specimen was peripheral blood, taken 60 days after TCRalphabeta/CD19-depleted stem cell transplant. The J gene is TRBJ2-1, the V gene TRBV7-9; 10 bases line up with TRBD2. This TCR derives from a child younger than two who had a stem cell transplant for acute myeloid leukemia, so the T cells may come from the graft donor. The CDR3: CASGTSERKYNEQFF. CDR3 nucleotides: TGTGCCAGCGGGACTAGCGAAAGAAAATACAATGAGCAGTTCTTC.